The table lists the clone carrying this T cell receptor beta chain with a count of one. Negative isolation yielded CD8+ and CD4+ T cells; FACS enriched TEMRA cells. The data were taken from a study of CD8 T cells in Susac syndrome. Study in general: The sequenced Susac syndrome patients included about six who had clinically active disease and eight or nine who were in remission.

Trimming took 1 base from V and 4 from J, leaving 10 bases between them. Germline V gene data show CDR1 as SGHVS and CDR2 as FNYEAQ. CDR3 length: 15 amino acids. RNA totalling roughly 0.45 to 1 ug underwent reverse transcription with random hexamers. Amplification of TCR beta CDR3 across 54 Vbeta and 13 Jbeta was performed with immunoSEQ multiplex PCR. TCRdb used MiXCR to reprocess the immunoSEQ multiplex PCR reads, holding one entry per CDR3 protein. The data hold about 150,000 distinct CDR3 sequences, with 85% to 95% observed a single time. The clonotype was recovered from a human donor with Susac syndrome. This sequence joins TRBV7-6 and TRBJ2-2; D is ambiguous. Sequences were obtained from CD4+ T cells from PBMCs. DNA of the CDR3: TGTGCCAGCAGCTTAGATCCGGGTTCCACCGGGGAGCTGTTTTTT. It codes for CASSLDPGSTGELFF.